This T cell receptor beta chain was obtained from a study of long-term antiretroviral therapy in people with HIV. Running of the v3.0 immunoSEQ assay took place at survey level. In sequencing, about 40,000-55,000 T-cell genomes per sample were targeted. Sequenced by immunoSEQ multiplex PCR; TCRdb stores in-frame clones only, minus some. The sample lists roughly 20,000 clones; just under 85% were seen once. V was cut by 2 bases and J by 0 bases, with 16 bases left in between. CDR1 SNHLY and CDR2 FYNNEI come from the germline V gene. The CDR3 covers 17 residues. The source is a man aged 18-30 years with HIV. Sequenced material: unsorted PBMCs, taken roughly 4 years after starting antiretroviral therapy. This chain joins TRBV2 and TRBJ1-2; D uncertain. DNA of the CDR3: TGTGCCAGCAGTGAACGCGGAACCGGATACACTAACTATGGCTACACCTTC. Translation: CASSERGTGYTNYGYTF.